This passage covers 27 T cell receptor beta chains from one sample sequenced in a study of PD-1 blockade in mismatch repair-deficient tumors. Here immunoSEQ multiplex PCR was the method, and the copy in TCRdb shows in-frame clones only, minus some. The sample contains 40,000 or so clones, more than 75% of which appear only once. Sequences were derived from peripheral blood, sampled 4 weeks after starting pembrolizumab. The source is an adult with mismatch repair-deficient cancer.

The chain has TRBV18 and TRBJ1-1; D might be TRBD1 (5 bases). Germline V lookup: CDR1 KGHSH, CDR2 LQKENI. The CDR3 totals 13 residues. With 6 bases removed from V and 5 bases from J, the gap between germline ends came to 13 bases. This CDR3 reads CASSSRGETEAFF. The CDR3 DNA reads as TGTGCCAGCTCCTCCCGGGGGGAGACTGAAGCTTTCTTT.

This clone was counted once. This chain's CDR3 is CASSLRELAGGTREQYF. Written as DNA, the CDR3 is TGCGCCAGCAGCTTACGGGAACTAGCGGGAGGAACGCGGGAGCAGTACTTC. The V call is TRBV5-1, the J call TRBJ2-7; 12 nucleotides match TRBD2. CDR1 and CDR2 from the germline V gene are SGHRS and YFSETQ. V shed 2 bases and J 7 bases; nucleotides not matched to a gene: 13. This CDR3 spans 17 amino acids.

The V and J genes are TRBV19 and TRBJ2-7; D remains ambiguous. Trimming removed 1 base from V and 2 bases from J, with 9 bases in between. This CDR3 spans 14 amino acids. Germline CDR1 reads LNHDA; CDR2 reads SQIVND (reference sequence). CDR3 DNA: TGTGCCAGTAGTATAGGGTCAGGACCCTACGAGCAGTACTTC. Translating gives CASSIGSGPYEQYF.

In its sample, this clone was seen a few times. This chain joins TRBV28 and TRBJ1-2; D is uncertain. The CDR3 is made up of 12 amino acids. The V end lost 6 bases, the J end lost 1 base, and 6 bases lay between the germline ends. Germline CDR1 reads MDHEN; CDR2 reads SYDVKM. DNA for the CDR3: TGTGCCAGCAGCCCCCGTAACTATGGCTACACCTTC. Its protein is CASSPRNYGYTF.

V usage is TRBV27 and J usage is TRBJ2-1; 8 positions agree with TRBD2. The CDR3 has 16 amino acids. Germline V gene data show CDR1 as MNHEY and CDR2 as SMNVEV (reference sequence). V gave up 5 bases and J gave up 4 bases; unmatched junction bases: 10. This chain's CDR3 is CASSSSGTGVYNEQFF. The CDR3 DNA is TGTGCCAGCAGTAGTAGCGGGACTGGGGTATACAATGAGCAGTTCTTC.

This clone has only one observation. The rearrangement uses TRBV5-1 and TRBJ2-3; D unresolved. The length of the CDR3 is 15 residues. V was shortened by 7 bases and J by 6 bases, with 21 bases between the two germline ends. Germline V gene sequence: CDR1 SGHRS, CDR2 YFSETQ. CDR3 sequence: CASHRDPTTSDTQYF. DNA of the CDR3: TGCGCCAGCCATCGAGACCCTACGACCTCTGATACGCAGTATTTT.

This clone was observed once. This rearrangement joins TRBV9 to TRBJ1-3, with 8 bases lining up with TRBD1. The length of the CDR3 is 16 residues. Germline-derived CDR1 and CDR2 are SGDLS and YYNGEE. The V gene end was trimmed by 0 bases and the J gene end by 0 bases; junction bases not matched to a gene: 2. The CDR3 loop reads CASSVARGLSGNTIYF. The CDR3 DNA reads TGTGCCAGCAGCGTAGCCAGGGGGCTCTCTGGAAACACCATATATTTT.

The chain has TRBV5-5 and TRBJ2-3; 8 bases line up with TRBD2. V was pared by 3 bases and J by 0 bases, with 6 bases of the junction left unmatched. The CDR3 loop spans 16 amino acids. The germline gives CDR1 SGHKS, CDR2 YYEKEE (reference sequence). This CDR3 reads CASSSREGGSTDTQYF. In DNA, the CDR3 is TGTGCCAGCAGCTCCCGGGAGGGCGGAAGCACAGATACGCAGTATTTT. The variable domain in full, completed from reference TRBV5-5 and TRBJ2-3, reads DAGVTQSPTHLIKTRGQQVTLRCSPISGHKSVSWYQQVLGQGPQFIFQYYEKEERGRGNFPDRFSARQFPNYSSELNVNALLLGDSALYLCASSSREGGSTDTQYFGPGTRLTVL.

Comment on this clone: One end of the junction does not line up with germline, which may come from a read error. This chain connects TRBV6-1 to TRBJ2-3; D not certain. The CDR3 length is 12 residues. CDR1 is MNHNS, CDR2 SASEGT, per germline. The CDR3 here is CAISEKGDTQYF. In DNA, the CDR3 is TGTGCCATCAGTGAGAAAGGAGATACGCAGTATTTT.

The count of this clone is one. CDR3 coding DNA: TGTGCCAGCAGCTTGGAGGGTTTCTCTGGAAACACCATATATTTT. Translation: CASSLEGFSGNTIYF. This sequence joins TRBV5-6 and TRBJ1-3; D uncertain. V was trimmed by 0 bases and J by 0 bases, leaving 7 bases between them. Per germline, CDR1 SGHDT and CDR2 YYEEEE. This CDR3 spans 15 amino acids.

This clone was seen more than once but under ten times. V is TRBV4-1 and J is TRBJ2-2; D remains unclear. Trimming removed 1 base from V and 2 bases from J, with 8 bases in between. Germline loops: CDR1 MGHRA, CDR2 YSYEKL. The CDR3 is 15 residues long. The chain's CDR3 is CASSQGNDNTGELFF. CDR3 nucleotides: TGCGCCAGCAGCCAAGGTAACGACAACACCGGGGAGCTGTTTTTT.

This sequence joins TRBV9 and TRBJ2-5; TRBD2 matches at 9 bases. Germline CDR1 reads SGDLS; CDR2 reads YYNGEE. J lost 5 bases, V lost 0 bases, and 8 bases had no gene match. CDR3 length equals 16 residues. CDR3 amino acids: CASSVGAGGPAETQYF. In nucleotides, the CDR3 is TGTGCCAGCAGCGTAGGGGCGGGAGGGCCTGCGGAGACCCAGTACTTC.

The table lists this clone with a count of one. The chain joins TRBV5-1 to TRBJ1-4, with D tentatively TRBD1 (6 bases). The CDR3 length is 15 residues. V was cut by 2 bases and J by 2 bases, with 10 bases left in between. The germline CDR1 and CDR2 sequences are SGHRS and YFSETQ. For the CDR3, the DNA is TGCGCCAGCAGCTTACAGGGAGGGACTAATGAAAAACTGTTTTTT. Translated, it gives CASSLQGGTNEKLFF. Complete variable domain (other parts from reference TRBV5-1 and TRBJ1-4): KAGVTQTPRYLIKTRGQQVTLSCSPISGHRSVSWYQQTPGQGLQFLFEYFSETQRNKGNFPGRFSGRQFSNSRSEMNVSTLELGDSALYLCASSLQGGTNEKLFFGSGTQLSVL.

The rearrangement uses TRBV13 and TRBJ2-5; 14 bases are a match to TRBD2. Germline loops: CDR1 PRHDT, CDR2 FYEKMQ (reference sequence). V shed 6 bases, J shed 3 bases, and the junction held 6 bases outside the gene matches. The CDR3 has 16 residues. This CDR3 reads CASSTGLAGEEETQYF. CDR3 DNA: TGTGCCAGCAGTACGGGACTAGCGGGAGAAGAAGAGACCCAGTACTTC.

In regard to this clone: Distinct nucleotide sequences in the sample also encode this CDR3. The chain recombines TRBV27 with TRBJ2-5, with TRBD2 as a possible D gene (5 bases). Trimming shortened V by 2 bases and J by 4 bases, and 14 bases separated the two germline ends. This CDR3 spans 15 amino acids. Germline CDR1 reads MNHEY; CDR2 reads SMNVEV (reference sequence). CDR3 nucleotide sequence: TGTGCCAGCAGTTTAGCGGGCCTAGGCGGAGAGACCCAGTACTTC. Translated, it gives CASSLAGLGGETQYF.

The chain is built from TRBV19 and TRBJ2-7; a weak D match, TRBD1 (6 bases). Germline assignment: CDR1 LNHDA and CDR2 SQIVND (reference sequence). Trimming stripped 8 bases from V and 3 bases from J, with 14 bases between. This CDR3 is 13 amino acids long. The CDR3 DNA reads TGTGCCAGTTCCCACGCAGGGGACTACGAGCAGTACTTC. It yields the protein CASSHAGDYEQYF.

J is TRBJ2-1 and V is TRBV7-2; the match to TRBD1 covers 9 bases. V shed 8 bases and J 6 bases; nucleotides not matched to a gene: 11. CDR3 size: 15 residues. The V gene's germline CDR1 is SGHTA and CDR2 FQGNSA. CDR3 nucleotide sequence: TGTGCCAGCCGTCCCGGGGACAGGGAGCGCAATGAGCAGTTCTTC. Its protein is CASRPGDRERNEQFF.

This sequence joins TRBV5-1 and TRBJ2-5; possible D gene TRBD2, 5 bases. The germline gives CDR1 SGHRS, CDR2 YFSETQ. This CDR3 has 14 amino acids. V was shortened by 4 bases and J by 2 bases, with 12 bases between the two germline ends. CDR3 protein: CASSGGYDQETQYF. CDR3 sequence (DNA): TGCGCCAGCAGCGGCGGGTACGATCAAGAGACCCAGTACTTC.

This clone turned up a few times. The rearrangement links TRBV4-2 to TRBJ1-2; D is unresolved. Germline assignment: CDR1 LGHNA and CDR2 YNFKEQ. V was cut by 0 bases and J by 3 bases, with 8 bases left in between. This CDR3 has 14 residues. CDR3 in DNA: TGTGCCAGCAGCCAAGATCTACAGTACTATGGCTACACCTTC. The encoded protein is CASSQDLQYYGYTF.

The chain is built from TRBV4-3 and TRBJ2-3; 10 bases map to TRBD2. The CDR3 sequence is 18 residues long. Germline-derived CDR1 and CDR2 are LGHNA and YSLEER. Germline trimming cut 0 bases from V and 2 bases from J; bases unmatched to any gene: 8. In DNA, the CDR3 is TGCGCCAGCAGCCAAGATCTGGTAGCGGGAGGAGTCACAGATACGCAGTATTTT. It translates to CASSQDLVAGGVTDTQYF.

The CDR3 sequence: CASSVGGGALSTDTQYF. The CDR3 nucleotides are TGTGCCAGCAGCGTAGGCGGGGGGGCCCTTAGCACAGATACGCAGTATTTT. The chain uses TRBV9 and TRBJ2-3, with 9 bases aligning to TRBD2. The V gene end was trimmed by 0 bases and the J gene end by 0 bases; junction bases not matched to a gene: 5. The CDR3 runs to 17 residues. Germline CDR1 SGDLS, CDR2 YYNGEE.

The chain uses TRBV30 and TRBJ2-6; D is unclear. The germline V gene encodes CDR1 GTSNPN and CDR2 SVGIG (reference sequence). Trimming removed 1 base from V and 0 bases from J, with 4 bases in between. The CDR3 runs 14 residues. This CDR3 reads CAWSGGSGANVLTF. The CDR3 bases are TGTGCCTGGAGTGGCGGCTCTGGGGCCAACGTCCTGACTTTC.

This clone appeared a few times. The genes are TRBV28 and TRBJ2-7, with TRBD2 matching 9 bases. CDR3 length: 16 residues. With 2 bases clipped from V and 8 bases from J, the junction kept 13 bases outside the gene matches. CDR1 is MDHEN, CDR2 SYDVKM, per germline. CDR3 nucleotide sequence: TGTGCCAGCAGTTTAGGGACCAGGCGGGAGGGTTACCAGCAGTACTTC. It is translated as CASSLGTRREGYQQYF.

The chain employs TRBV5-4 and TRBJ1-4, with D perhaps matching TRBD1 (6 bases). Trimming cost V 4 bases and J 6 bases, with 19 bases left between them. The germline CDR1 and CDR2 sequences are SGHNT and YYREEE (reference sequence). The CDR3 has 16 residues. The CDR3 is CASSQGNRGRDEKLFF. The CDR3 DNA reads as TGTGCCAGCAGCCAGGGGAATCGGGGAAGGGATGAAAAACTGTTTTTT.

The chain recombines TRBV7-3 with TRBJ1-1; D uncertain. The CDR3 totals 13 residues. CDR1 is SGHTA, CDR2 FQGTGA, per germline. V dropped 3 bases and J dropped 5 bases, with 10 bases sitting between them. DNA of the CDR3: TGTGCCAGCAGCTTTTCAGTAGATACTGAAGCTTTCTTT. This sequence encodes CASSFSVDTEAFF.

The CDR3 protein is CASSLVWALDSADTQYF. Here the CDR3 DNA reads TGTGCCAGCAGCTTAGTATGGGCCCTTGACTCCGCAGATACGCAGTATTTT. The V call is TRBV7-2, the J call TRBJ2-3; no clear D gene. CDR1 is SGHTA and CDR2 is FQGNSA in the germline V gene. This CDR3 contains 17 residues. The ends were cut back, 1 base at V and 4 bases at J, with 18 bases in the middle.

This clone was seen a single time. V usage is TRBV21-1 and J usage is TRBJ2-6. TRBV21-1 is listed as a pseudogene. CDR3 length equals 17 residues. The CDR3 DNA follows: TGTGCCAGCACCCCAACCCGGTGGACCTCTGGGGCCAACGTCCTGACTTTC. Protein: CASTPTRWTSGANVLTF.